Detailed here is one TCR beta chain. The antigen is unknown. This specimen belongs to a study of T cell responses to AZD1222 COVID-19 vaccine. The germline V gene has CDR1 SGHDT and CDR2 YYEEEE. This CDR3 is 14 amino acids long. The V and J ends lost 0 bases and 3 bases respectively, with 7 bases between them. Study-wide results and limits: Breadth and depth of Spike-specific TCRs rose after two AZD1222 doses. Clonal diversity was possibly underestimated, and white British individuals and females predominated among donors. Along spike, vaccine-associated CD4 TCRs were found throughout, with dominance at 160-218 and 743-854.

Clones were sequenced by immunoSEQ multiplex PCR, and TCRdb holds only the in-frame ones, with some missing. Here the sample spans some 30,000 clones, just over 90% being singletons. The J gene is TRBJ1-5, the V gene TRBV5-6; possibly TRBD1 for D (5 bases). The starting material was peripheral blood, obtained on day 0 of AZD1222 vaccination. The receptor's source is an adult in good health. In nucleotides, the CDR3 is TGTGCCAGCAGCTTGGGACAGCTCAATCAGCCCCAGCATTTT. Its translation: CASSLGQLNQPQHF.